Presented here are 25 T cell receptor beta chains from one specimen sequenced in a study of blood T cell repertoires in COVID-19. The repertoire was sequenced with immunoSEQ multiplex PCR; TCRdb's copy has only in-frame clones and lacks some. The sample shows over 120,000 clones, 85% to 90% of them seen only once. The specimen was peripheral blood. These receptor sequences come from a man aged 45-65 years who had recovered from COVID-19.

This chain connects TRBV27 to TRBJ2-1; 7 bases match TRBD1. CDR3 length equals 15 residues. The ends lost 6 bases at V and 6 bases at J; junction bases unmatched: 11. Germline CDR1 MNHEY, CDR2 SMNVEV (reference sequence). Written as DNA, the CDR3 is TGTGCCAGCAGAGGTTGGGACAGAGGGTTCAATGAGCAGTTCTTC. Translating it yields CASRGWDRGFNEQFF.

The count of this clone is one. The chain recombines TRBV28 with TRBJ2-5, with D possibly being TRBD2 (5 bases). CDR1 is MDHEN and CDR2 is SYDVKM in the germline V gene. V was cut by 2 bases and J by 5 bases, with 12 bases left in between. This CDR3 spans 14 amino acids. CDR3 nucleotide sequence: TGTGCCAGCAGTTTAACCTCCGGGGTTGAGACCCAGTACTTC. It specifies CASSLTSGVETQYF.

The V gene is TRBV2, the J gene TRBJ2-5; D not certain. Germline V gene data show CDR1 as SNHLY and CDR2 as FYNNEI. Deletions cut 2 bases from V and 2 bases from J, with 12 bases between. The CDR3 has 15 residues. The CDR3 nucleotides read TGTGCCAGCAGTGAAAACGAGGTCAGACAAGAGACCCAGTACTTC. Translated, it gives CASSENEVRQETQYF.

The V and J genes are TRBV5-6 and TRBJ2-4; TRBD1 matches at 9 bases. This CDR3 has 13 amino acids. CDR1 and CDR2 from the germline V gene are SGHDT and YYEEEE. Unmatched junction bases numbered 3, after V lost 3 bases and J lost 8 bases. CDR3 amino acids: CASSSDRGDIQYF. In DNA, the CDR3 is TGTGCCAGCAGCTCTGACAGGGGGGACATTCAGTACTTC.

The gene calls are TRBV7-9 and TRBJ2-2; maybe TRBD2 (6 bases). The CDR3 sequence is 17 residues long. Germline V gene sequence: CDR1 SEHNR, CDR2 FQNEAQ (reference sequence). V was cut by 5 bases and J by 2 bases, with 18 bases left in between. The CDR3 nucleotides read TGTGCCAGCAGCCGGGTCGTTAGCGGAGTAAACACCGGGGAGCTGTTTTTT. Amino acid sequence: CASSRVVSGVNTGELFF.

V usage is TRBV5-1 and J usage is TRBJ2-3; D possibly corresponds to TRBD1 (5 bases). The length of the CDR3 is 15 residues. Germline CDR1 is SGHRS and CDR2 is YFSETQ. Deletions cut 0 bases from V and 1 base from J, with 9 bases between. The CDR3: CASSLETVGTDTQYF. For the CDR3, the DNA is TGCGCCAGCAGCTTGGAGACAGTCGGCACAGATACGCAGTATTTT.

The chain uses TRBV6-5 and TRBJ1-4, with a tentative D call TRBD1 (6 bases). The CDR3 is 16 residues long. CDR1 and CDR2 from the germline V gene are MNHEY and SVGAGI. Trimming left V 0 bases short and J 7 bases short, with 15 bases between. CDR3 region: CASSYSKRGAGEKLFF. The CDR3 coding sequence is TGTGCCAGCAGTTACTCGAAACGGGGGGCCGGTGAAAAACTGTTTTTT.

J is TRBJ2-7 and V is TRBV6-5; 11 positions agree with TRBD2. V lost 6 bases, J lost 3 bases, and 4 bases stayed unmatched. The CDR3 totals 14 residues. Germline V gives CDR1 MNHEY, CDR2 SVGAGI. The CDR3 region is CASRLGLADYEQYF. The DNA of the CDR3 is TGTGCCAGCAGACTGGGACTAGCGGACTACGAGCAGTACTTC.

In its sample, this clone was seen a few times. The J gene is TRBJ2-3, the V gene TRBV27, with unresolved D. Trimming stripped 3 bases from V and 4 bases from J, with 11 bases between. The CDR3 is 14 residues long. CDR1 and CDR2 from the germline V gene are MNHEY and SMNVEV (reference sequence). This CDR3 reads CASSFEETSDTQYF. As DNA, the CDR3 is TGTGCCAGCAGTTTCGAGGAAACTTCAGATACGCAGTATTTT.

This clone appeared once. DNA of the CDR3: TGCGCCAGCAGTCCAGAAGAATTTCGGGACAGGGTTAGCACAGATACGCAGTATTTT. It is translated as CASSPEEFRDRVSTDTQYF. This chain links TRBV23-1 with TRBJ2-3, with 9 bases identical to TRBD1. TRBV23-1 is placed among ORFs of uncertain function. V lost 4 bases, J lost 0 bases, and 14 bases stayed unmatched. The CDR3 consists of 19 residues.

This clone was observed once. V usage is TRBV11-2 and J usage is TRBJ2-5; 9 bases match TRBD1. V lost 5 bases and J lost 5; bases outside the gene matches: 6. The length of the CDR3 is 14 residues. Germline V gene data show CDR1 as SGHAT and CDR2 as FQNNGV. The CDR3 DNA follows: TGTGCCAGCAGCCCAGGGACAGGGAGGGAGACCCAGTACTTC. Translated, it gives CASSPGTGRETQYF.

V gene TRBV5-8 combines with J gene TRBJ1-1; 8 positions match TRBD1. J lost 3 bases, V lost 2 bases, and 9 bases had no gene match. CDR3 length: 16 residues. Germline CDR1 SGHTS, CDR2 YDEGEE. The CDR3 reads CASSFISRGQDTEAFF. Written as DNA, the CDR3 is TGTGCCAGCAGCTTTATTAGCAGGGGGCAGGACACTGAAGCTTTCTTT.

V gene TRBV6-1 combines with J gene TRBJ2-7; 8 bases align to TRBD1. CDR1 is MNHNS and CDR2 is SASEGT in the germline V gene. The ends lost 0 bases at V and 0 bases at J; junction bases unmatched: 7. CDR3 size: 17 residues. CDR3: CASSEAAGGRSSYEQYF. The CDR3 DNA is TGTGCCAGCAGTGAAGCGGCAGGGGGCAGGAGCTCCTACGAGCAGTACTTC.

The chain carries TRBV30 and TRBJ2-1, with D possibly being TRBD1 (6 bases). This CDR3 has 14 amino acids. The V end was cut by 0 bases, the J end by 5 bases, with 11 bases between. Germline V gene lookup returns CDR1 GTSNPN and CDR2 SVGIG (reference sequence). In nucleotides, the CDR3 is TGTGCCTGGAGTGTAACAGGGATGAACAATGAGCAGTTCTTC. It yields the protein CAWSVTGMNNEQFF.

The genes are TRBV19 and TRBJ1-1; D gene ambiguous. The CDR3 runs 14 residues. The ends were cut back, 2 bases at V and 4 bases at J, with 11 bases in the middle. Germline CDR1 reads LNHDA; CDR2 reads SQIVND (reference sequence). Here the CDR3 reads CASSIKGGSTEAFF. DNA of the CDR3: TGTGCCAGTAGTATAAAGGGAGGGAGCACTGAAGCTTTCTTT.

The CDR3 loop is CASSSQGAHTEAFF. The CDR3 coding sequence is TGTGCCAGCAGTTCCCAGGGGGCGCACACTGAAGCTTTCTTT. This chain joins TRBV6-5 and TRBJ1-1, with 8 bases identical to TRBD1. V was pared by 4 bases and J by 3 bases, with 4 bases of the junction left unmatched. This CDR3 spans 14 amino acids. Germline V gene data show CDR1 as MNHEY and CDR2 as SVGAGI.

The V gene is TRBV3-1 (or the pseudogene TRBV3-2), the J gene TRBJ2-7, with 10 bases lining up with TRBD2. The CDR3 sequence is 16 residues long. In germline, CDR1 is LGHDT, CDR2 YNNKEL (reference sequence). V was pared by 4 bases and J by 4 bases, with 10 bases of the junction left unmatched. The CDR3 is CASSPPRASGGYEQYF. The CDR3 DNA reads as TGTGCCAGCAGCCCCCCTCGAGCTAGCGGGGGTTACGAGCAGTACTTC.

The rearrangement links TRBV2 to TRBJ1-1; 8 bases line up with TRBD1. Germline trimming cut 4 bases from V and 0 bases from J; bases unmatched to any gene: 4. The germline V gene has CDR1 SNHLY and CDR2 FYNNEI. The CDR3 spans 15 residues. In DNA form, the CDR3 reads TGTGCCAGCAGTGTTGGACAGGGAATGAACACTGAAGCTTTCTTT. It codes for CASSVGQGMNTEAFF.

Only a few counts were recorded for this clone. This chain joins TRBV6-5 and TRBJ2-5, with 10 nucleotides matching TRBD1. Germline lookup yields CDR1 MNHEY and CDR2 SVGAGI. The V gene end was trimmed by 5 bases and the J gene end by 12 bases; junction bases not matched to a gene: 6. This CDR3 is built from 12 residues. The CDR3 loop is CASSPGTGEKYF. DNA of the CDR3: TGTGCCAGCAGTCCCGGGACAGGGGAAAAGTACTTC.

The rearrangement links TRBV29-1 to TRBJ2-5; 8 nucleotides line up with TRBD1. Germline V gene sequence: CDR1 SQVTM, CDR2 ANQGSEA. The V and J ends lost 7 bases and 3 bases, in that order; junction bases with no gene match: 10. There are 14 residues in the CDR3. Here the CDR3 DNA reads TGCAGCGCCTTGGACAGGGTTGTTGAAGAGACCCAGTACTTC. This encodes CSALDRVVEETQYF.

This clone was recorded at least ten times. V is TRBV6-4 and J is TRBJ2-1; 11 bases match TRBD1. The CDR3 loop spans 14 amino acids. J gave up 6 bases and V 2 bases, and 0 bases lay outside the gene matches. Germline lookup yields CDR1 MRHNA and CDR2 SNTAGT. This CDR3 is CASSDGTGGNEQFF. In DNA, the CDR3 is TGTGCCAGCAGTGACGGGACAGGGGGCAATGAGCAGTTCTTC.

The J gene is TRBJ1-1, the V gene TRBV5-5, with D tentatively TRBD1 (5 bases). V lost 4 bases and J 4 bases, leaving 17 bases between the germline ends. Per germline, CDR1 SGHKS and CDR2 YYEKEE (reference sequence). The CDR3 totals 15 residues. CDR3 sequence reads: CASSLHGGKVTEAFF. The CDR3 DNA reads TGTGCCAGCAGCCTGCACGGGGGTAAAGTCACTGAAGCTTTCTTT.

The chain recombines TRBV12-5 with TRBJ1-1; a possible D gene is TRBD1 (5 bases). Germline V gene data show CDR1 as LGHNT and CDR2 as FRNRAP. The CDR3 totals 12 residues. V lost 1 base, J lost 7 bases, and 7 bases lay in between. The DNA for the CDR3 is TGTGCTAGTGGTTTGGGGACATTTGAAGCTTTCTTT. Its translation: CASGLGTFEAFF. Full variable domain (remainder filled in from reference TRBV12-5 and TRBJ1-1): DARVTQTPRHKVTEMGQEVTMRCQPILGHNTVFWYRQTMMQGLELLAYFRNRAPLDDSGMPKDRFSAEMPDATLATLKIQPSEPRDSAVYFCASGLGTFEAFFGQGTRLTVV.

The V and J genes are TRBV11-2 and TRBJ2-1; maybe TRBD1 (6 bases). CDR1 is SGHAT, CDR2 FQNNGV, per germline. This CDR3 contains 16 residues. Between the trimmed V and J ends, which lost 4 bases and 2 bases, there was a span of 15 bases. In nucleotides, the CDR3 is TGTGCCAGCAGCTCCTTTGGGCAGGGGCCCTACAATGAGCAGTTCTTC. Protein: CASSSFGQGPYNEQFF.

The V call is TRBV18, the J call TRBJ1-3; D is unresolved. Trimming pared 5 bases from V and 0 bases from J, leaving 5 bases between. CDR3 length: 13 amino acids. Germline-derived CDR1 and CDR2 are KGHSH and LQKENI. CDR3: CASSISSGNTIYF. The CDR3 DNA reads TGTGCCAGCTCAATATCCTCTGGAAACACCATATATTTT.